One TCR beta chain is described in this entry. In the authors' workflow: From ImmunoSEQ came sequences covering only the junction and carrying no quality scores, so filtering differed. Sequencing used immunoSEQ multiplex PCR; TCRdb keeps in-frame clones, though not all of them. V, J and clone size derive from that table, while D and trimming were established from the DNA sequence. The sample consists of a few hundred thousand clones, almost 97% of them appearing once. The data were taken from a study of shared clonotypes between healthy human individuals. This sequence was found in a woman younger than 45 in good health. Sequences were obtained from naive CD4+ T cells sorted from blood. Subset defined: CD45RA+ positively selected.

In DNA form, the CDR3 reads TGTGCCAGCAGTGTGCTAGCGGTCTTAGATACGCAGTATTTT. Its protein product is CASSVLAVLDTQYF. V gene TRBV2 combines with J gene TRBJ2-3; 7 nucleotides match TRBD2. The J segment lost 5 bases and the V segment lost 4 bases, leaving 6 bases of the junction unmatched. The CDR3 covers 14 residues. Germline lookup yields CDR1 SNHLY and CDR2 FYNNEI.